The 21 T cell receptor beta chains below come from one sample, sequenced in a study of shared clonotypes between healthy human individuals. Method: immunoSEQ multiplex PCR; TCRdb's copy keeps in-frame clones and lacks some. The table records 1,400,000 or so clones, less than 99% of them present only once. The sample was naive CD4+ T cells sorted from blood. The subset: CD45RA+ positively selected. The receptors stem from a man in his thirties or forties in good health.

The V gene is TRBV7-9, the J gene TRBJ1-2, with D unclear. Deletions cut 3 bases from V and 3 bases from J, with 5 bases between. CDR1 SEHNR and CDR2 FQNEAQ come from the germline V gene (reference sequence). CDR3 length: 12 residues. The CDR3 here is CASSFEDYGYTF. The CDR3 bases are TGTGCCAGCAGCTTTGAAGACTATGGCTACACCTTC. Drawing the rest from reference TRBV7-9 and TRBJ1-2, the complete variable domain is DTGVSQNPRHKITKRGQNVTFRCDPISEHNRLYWYRQTLGQGPEFLTYFQNEAQLEKSRLLSDRFSAERPKGSFSTLEIQRTEQGDSAMYLCASSFEDYGYTFGSGTRLTVV.

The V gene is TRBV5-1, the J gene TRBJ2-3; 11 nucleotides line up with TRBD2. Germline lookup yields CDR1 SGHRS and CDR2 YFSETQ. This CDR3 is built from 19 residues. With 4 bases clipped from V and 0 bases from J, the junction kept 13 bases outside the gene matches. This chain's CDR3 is CASSAQTSGVGFSTDTQYF. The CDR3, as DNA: TGCGCCAGCAGCGCGCAGACTAGCGGGGTTGGGTTTAGCACAGATACGCAGTATTTT.

Here the CDR3 DNA reads TGTGCCAGCAGCAGGTCTGGTATTCGTGTTGAGCAGTTCTTC. Encoded protein: CASSRSGIRVEQFF. The chain has TRBV7-9 and TRBJ2-1; D is undetermined. The CDR3 has 14 amino acids. Germline V lookup: CDR1 SEHNR, CDR2 FQNEAQ (reference sequence). The ends were cut back, 5 bases at V and 9 bases at J, with 17 bases in the middle.

In DNA, the CDR3 is TGTGCCAGTAGTAGCCCCAGCGCGTACACCGGGGAGCTGTTTTTT. This sequence encodes CASSSPSAYTGELFF. The J gene is TRBJ2-2, the V gene TRBV19; D is ambiguous. CDR3 length: 15 residues. V dropped 4 bases and J dropped 3 bases, with 12 bases sitting between them. Germline-derived CDR1 and CDR2 are LNHDA and SQIVND (reference sequence).

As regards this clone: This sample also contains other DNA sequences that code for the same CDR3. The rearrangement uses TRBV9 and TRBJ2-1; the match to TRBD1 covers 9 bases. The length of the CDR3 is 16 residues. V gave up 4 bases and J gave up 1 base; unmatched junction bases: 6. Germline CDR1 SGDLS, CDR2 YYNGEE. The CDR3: CASSLTGTGSYNEQFF. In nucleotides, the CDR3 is TGTGCCAGCAGCTTAACCGGGACAGGGTCCTACAATGAGCAGTTCTTC.

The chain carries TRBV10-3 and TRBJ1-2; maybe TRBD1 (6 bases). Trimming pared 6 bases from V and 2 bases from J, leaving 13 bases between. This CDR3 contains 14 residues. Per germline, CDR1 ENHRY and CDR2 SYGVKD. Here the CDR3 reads CAIRDSGTNYGYTF. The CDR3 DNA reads TGTGCCATCAGGGATTCCGGGACAAACTATGGCTACACCTTC.

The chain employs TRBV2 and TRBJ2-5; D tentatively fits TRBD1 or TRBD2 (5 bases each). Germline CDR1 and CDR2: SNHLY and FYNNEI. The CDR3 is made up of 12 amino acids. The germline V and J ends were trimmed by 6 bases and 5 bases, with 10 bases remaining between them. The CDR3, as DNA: TGTGCCAGCAGCCGGGGACGGGAGACCCAGTACTTC. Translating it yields CASSRGRETQYF. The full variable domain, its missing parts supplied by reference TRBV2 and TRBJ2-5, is EPEVTQTPSHQVTQMGQEVILRCVPISNHLYFYWYRQILGQKVEFLVSFYNNEISEKSEIFDDQFSVERPDGSNFTLKIRSTKLEDSAMYFCASSRGRETQYFGPGTRLLVL.

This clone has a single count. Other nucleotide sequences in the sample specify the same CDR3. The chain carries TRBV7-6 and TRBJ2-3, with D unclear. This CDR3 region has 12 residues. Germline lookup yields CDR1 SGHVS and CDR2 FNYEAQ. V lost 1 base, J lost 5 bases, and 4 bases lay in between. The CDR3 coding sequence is TGTGCCAGCAGCTTAGTAGGAGATACGCAGTATTTT. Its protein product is CASSLVGDTQYF.

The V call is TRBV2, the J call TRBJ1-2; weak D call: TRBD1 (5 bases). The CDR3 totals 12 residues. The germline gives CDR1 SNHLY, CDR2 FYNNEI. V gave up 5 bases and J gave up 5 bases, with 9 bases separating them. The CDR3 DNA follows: TGTGCCAGCAGTCCGACAGTATATGGCTACACCTTC. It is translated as CASSPTVYGYTF.

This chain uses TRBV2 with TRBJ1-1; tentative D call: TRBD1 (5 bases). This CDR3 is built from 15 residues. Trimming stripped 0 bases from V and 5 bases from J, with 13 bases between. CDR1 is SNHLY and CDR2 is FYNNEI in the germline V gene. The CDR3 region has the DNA TGTGCCAGCAGTGAAGCAGGTAGGGGTGGGACTGAAGCTTTCTTT. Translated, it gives CASSEAGRGGTEAFF.

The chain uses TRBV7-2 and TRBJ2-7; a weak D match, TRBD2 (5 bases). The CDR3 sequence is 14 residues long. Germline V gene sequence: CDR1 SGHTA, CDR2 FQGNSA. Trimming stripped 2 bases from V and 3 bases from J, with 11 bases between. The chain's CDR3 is CASSLIGLHYEQYF. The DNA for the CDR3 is TGTGCCAGCAGCTTAATCGGACTGCACTACGAGCAGTACTTC.

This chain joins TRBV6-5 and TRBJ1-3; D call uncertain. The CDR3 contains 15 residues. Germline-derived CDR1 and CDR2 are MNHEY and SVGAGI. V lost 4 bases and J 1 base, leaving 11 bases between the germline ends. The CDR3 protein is CASSSLGFSGNTIYF. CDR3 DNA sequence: TGTGCCAGCAGTTCCCTAGGGTTTTCTGGAAACACCATATATTTT.

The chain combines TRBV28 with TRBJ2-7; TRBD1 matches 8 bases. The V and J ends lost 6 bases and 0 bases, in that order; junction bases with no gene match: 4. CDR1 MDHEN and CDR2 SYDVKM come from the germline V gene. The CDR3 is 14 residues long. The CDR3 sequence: CASSRGLSSYEQYF. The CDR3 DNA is TGTGCCAGCAGCAGGGGGCTAAGCTCCTACGAGCAGTACTTC.

The DNA for the CDR3 is TGTGCCAGCAGCAAAGAGGACAGGGTTAAAGAGACCCAGTACTTC. Translating gives CASSKEDRVKETQYF. This chain connects TRBV21-1 to TRBJ2-5; TRBD1 was called by the table and not checked on the DNA. TRBV21-1 corresponds to a pseudogene. The CDR3 spans 15 residues.

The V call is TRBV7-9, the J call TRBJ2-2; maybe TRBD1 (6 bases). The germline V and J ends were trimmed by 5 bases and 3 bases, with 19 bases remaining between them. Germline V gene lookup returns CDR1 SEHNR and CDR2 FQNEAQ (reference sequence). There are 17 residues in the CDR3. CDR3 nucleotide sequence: TGTGCCAGCAGCACTGGGACATTGGCGGGTTACACCGGGGAGCTGTTTTTT. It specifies CASSTGTLAGYTGELFF.

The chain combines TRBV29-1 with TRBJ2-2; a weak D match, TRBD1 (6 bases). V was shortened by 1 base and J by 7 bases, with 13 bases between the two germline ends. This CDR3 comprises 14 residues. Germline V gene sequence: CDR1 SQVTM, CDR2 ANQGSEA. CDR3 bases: TGCAGCGTTGAAGTTTCAGGGGCGAACGGGGAGCTGTTTTTT. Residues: CSVEVSGANGELFF.

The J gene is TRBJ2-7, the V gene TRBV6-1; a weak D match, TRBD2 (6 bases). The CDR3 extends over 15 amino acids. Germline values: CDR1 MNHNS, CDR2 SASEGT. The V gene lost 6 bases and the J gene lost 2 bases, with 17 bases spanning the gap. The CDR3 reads CASRGTGLKTYEQYF. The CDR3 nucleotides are TGTGCCAGCAGAGGTACGGGACTTAAAACCTACGAGCAGTACTTC.

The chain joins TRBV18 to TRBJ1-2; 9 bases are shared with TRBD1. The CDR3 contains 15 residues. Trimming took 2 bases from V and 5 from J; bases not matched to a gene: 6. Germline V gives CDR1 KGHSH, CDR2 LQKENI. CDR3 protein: CASSPAPGQGYGYTF. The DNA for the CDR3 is TGTGCCAGCTCACCAGCGCCGGGACAGGGATATGGCTACACCTTC.

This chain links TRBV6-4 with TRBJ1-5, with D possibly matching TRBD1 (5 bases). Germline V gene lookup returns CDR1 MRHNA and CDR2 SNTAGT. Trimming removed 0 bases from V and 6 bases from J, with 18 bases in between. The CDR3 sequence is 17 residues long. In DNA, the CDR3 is TGTGCCAGCAGTGACTCTGGATCGACAGCGGCGACTCAGCCCCAGCATTTT. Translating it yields CASSDSGSTAATQPQHF.

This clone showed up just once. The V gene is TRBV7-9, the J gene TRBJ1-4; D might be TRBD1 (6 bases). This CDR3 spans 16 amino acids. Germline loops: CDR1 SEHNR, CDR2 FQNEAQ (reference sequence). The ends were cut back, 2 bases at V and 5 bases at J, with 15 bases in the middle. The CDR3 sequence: CASSLRQDRSNEKLFF. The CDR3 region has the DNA TGTGCCAGCAGCTTACGGCAGGACAGATCAAATGAAAAACTGTTTTTT.

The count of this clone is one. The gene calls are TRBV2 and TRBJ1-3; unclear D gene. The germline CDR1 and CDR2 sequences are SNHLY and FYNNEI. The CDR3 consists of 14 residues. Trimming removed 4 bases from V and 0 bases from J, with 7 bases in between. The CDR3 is CASSVYDSGNTIYF. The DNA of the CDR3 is TGTGCCAGCAGTGTTTATGACTCTGGAAACACCATATATTTT.